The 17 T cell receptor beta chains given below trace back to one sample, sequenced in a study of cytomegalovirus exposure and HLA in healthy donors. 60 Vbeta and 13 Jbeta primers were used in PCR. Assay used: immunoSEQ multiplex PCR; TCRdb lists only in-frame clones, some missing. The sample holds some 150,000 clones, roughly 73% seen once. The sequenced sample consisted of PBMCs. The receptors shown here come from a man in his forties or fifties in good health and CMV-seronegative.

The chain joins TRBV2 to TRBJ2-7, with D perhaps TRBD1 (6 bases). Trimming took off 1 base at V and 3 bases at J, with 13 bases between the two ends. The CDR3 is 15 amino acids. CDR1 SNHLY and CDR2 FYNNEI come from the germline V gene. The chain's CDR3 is CASSEDQGPIYEQYF. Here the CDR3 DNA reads TGTGCCAGCAGTGAAGACCAGGGGCCGATCTACGAGCAGTACTTC. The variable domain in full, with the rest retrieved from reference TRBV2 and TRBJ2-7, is EPEVTQTPSHQVTQMGQEVILRCVPISNHLYFYWYRQILGQKVEFLVSFYNNEISEKSEIFDDQFSVERPDGSNFTLKIRSTKLEDSAMYFCASSEDQGPIYEQYFGPGTRLTVT.

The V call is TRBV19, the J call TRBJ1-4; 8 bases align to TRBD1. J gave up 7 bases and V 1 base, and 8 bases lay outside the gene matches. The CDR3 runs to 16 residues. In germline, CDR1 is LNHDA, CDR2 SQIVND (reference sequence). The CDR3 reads CASSIARGLYREKLFF. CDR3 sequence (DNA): TGTGCCAGTAGTATAGCCAGGGGGCTATATCGTGAAAAACTGTTTTTT.

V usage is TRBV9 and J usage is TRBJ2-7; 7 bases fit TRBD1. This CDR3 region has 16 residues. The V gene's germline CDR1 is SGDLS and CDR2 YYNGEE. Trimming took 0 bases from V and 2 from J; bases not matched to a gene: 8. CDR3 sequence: CASSVAGTDSPYEQYF. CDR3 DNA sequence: TGTGCCAGCAGCGTAGCCGGGACAGACTCTCCCTACGAGCAGTACTTC.

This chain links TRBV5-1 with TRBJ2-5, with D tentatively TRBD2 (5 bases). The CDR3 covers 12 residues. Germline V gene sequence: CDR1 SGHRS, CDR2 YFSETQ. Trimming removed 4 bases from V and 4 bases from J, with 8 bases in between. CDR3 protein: CASSPSGETQYF. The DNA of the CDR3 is TGCGCCAGCAGCCCCAGCGGAGAGACCCAGTACTTC.

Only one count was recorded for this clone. CDR3 region: CASRDSLKYNEQFF. In DNA, the CDR3 is TGTGCCAGCAGAGACAGTTTGAAATACAATGAGCAGTTCTTC. This chain connects TRBV6-5 to TRBJ2-1; D may be TRBD1 (5 bases). The CDR3 contains 14 residues. The V end lost 6 bases, the J end lost 4 bases, and 13 bases lay between the germline ends. The V gene's germline CDR1 is MNHEY and CDR2 SVGAGI.

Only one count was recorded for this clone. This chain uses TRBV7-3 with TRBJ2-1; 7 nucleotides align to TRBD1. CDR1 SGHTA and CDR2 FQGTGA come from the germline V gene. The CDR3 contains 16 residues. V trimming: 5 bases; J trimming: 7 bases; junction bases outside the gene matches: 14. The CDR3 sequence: CASSAIPGQPGNEQFF. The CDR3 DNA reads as TGTGCCAGCAGCGCCATCCCGGGACAGCCTGGGAATGAGCAGTTCTTC.

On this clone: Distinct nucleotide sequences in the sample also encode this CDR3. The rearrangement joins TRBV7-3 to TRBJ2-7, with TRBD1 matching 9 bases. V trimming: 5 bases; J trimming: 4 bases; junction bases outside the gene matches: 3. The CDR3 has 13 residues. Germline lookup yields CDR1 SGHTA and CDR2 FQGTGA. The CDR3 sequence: CASSPGQGYEQYF. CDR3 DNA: TGTGCCAGCAGCCCGGGACAGGGTTACGAGCAGTACTTC.

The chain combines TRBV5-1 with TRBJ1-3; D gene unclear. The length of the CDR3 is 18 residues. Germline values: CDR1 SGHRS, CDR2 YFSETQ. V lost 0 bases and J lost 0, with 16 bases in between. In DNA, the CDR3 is TGCGCCAGCAGCTTGGCCGCACGAGGGTCTGCCTCTGGAAACACCATATATTTT. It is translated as CASSLAARGSASGNTIYF.

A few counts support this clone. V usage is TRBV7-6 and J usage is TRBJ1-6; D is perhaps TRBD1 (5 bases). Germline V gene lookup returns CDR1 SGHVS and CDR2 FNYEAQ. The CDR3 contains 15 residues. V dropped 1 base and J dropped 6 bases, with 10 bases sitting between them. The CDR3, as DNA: TGTGCCAGCAGCTTAGTACTCCAGGGTAATTCACCCCTCCACTTT. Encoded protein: CASSLVLQGNSPLHF.

CDR3 in DNA: TGTGCCAGCAGTGAAGCGCGGGCACTCAAGCTGTTTTTT. Its translation: CASSEARALKLFF. The V gene is TRBV6-1, the J gene TRBJ2-2; D is perhaps TRBD2 (5 bases). The CDR3 covers 13 residues. Trimming took off 0 bases at V and 12 bases at J, with 11 bases between the two ends. Germline CDR1 and CDR2: MNHNS and SASEGT.

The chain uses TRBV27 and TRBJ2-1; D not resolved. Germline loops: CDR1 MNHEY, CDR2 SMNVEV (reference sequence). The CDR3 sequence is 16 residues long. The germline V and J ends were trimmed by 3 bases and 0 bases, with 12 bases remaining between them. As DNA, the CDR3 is TGTGCCAGCAGTTTTATTTTCATGAGCTCCTACAATGAGCAGTTCTTC. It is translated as CASSFIFMSSYNEQFF.

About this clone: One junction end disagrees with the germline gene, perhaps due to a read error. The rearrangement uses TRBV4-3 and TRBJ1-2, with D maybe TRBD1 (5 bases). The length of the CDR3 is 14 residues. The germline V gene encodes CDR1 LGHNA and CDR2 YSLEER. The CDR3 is CASSLSPGNCGYTF. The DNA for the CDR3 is TGCGCCAGCAGCCTCTCCCCAGGGAACTGTGGCTACACCTTC.

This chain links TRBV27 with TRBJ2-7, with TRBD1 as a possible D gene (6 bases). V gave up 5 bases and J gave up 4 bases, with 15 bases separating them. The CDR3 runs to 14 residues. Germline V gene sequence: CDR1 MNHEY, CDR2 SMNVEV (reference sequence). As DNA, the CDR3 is TGTGCCAGCAGTCTCCCGGGACACCTTTACGAGCAGTACTTC. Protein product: CASSLPGHLYEQYF.

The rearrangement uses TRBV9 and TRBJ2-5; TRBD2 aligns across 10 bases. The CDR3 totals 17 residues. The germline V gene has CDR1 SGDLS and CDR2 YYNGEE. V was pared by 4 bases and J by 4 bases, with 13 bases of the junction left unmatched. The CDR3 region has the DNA TGTGCCAGCAGCCCCCGGGGGAGCGGGGGGGTGCGAGAGACCCAGTACTTC. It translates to CASSPRGSGGVRETQYF.

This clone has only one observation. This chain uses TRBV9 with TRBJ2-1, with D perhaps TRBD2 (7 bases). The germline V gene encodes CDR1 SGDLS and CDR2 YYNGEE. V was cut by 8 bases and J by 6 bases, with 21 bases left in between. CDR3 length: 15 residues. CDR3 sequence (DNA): TGTGCCAGTGGGGGCGGGGGAGACCCAACCAATGAGCAGTTCTTC. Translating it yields CASGGGGDPTNEQFF.

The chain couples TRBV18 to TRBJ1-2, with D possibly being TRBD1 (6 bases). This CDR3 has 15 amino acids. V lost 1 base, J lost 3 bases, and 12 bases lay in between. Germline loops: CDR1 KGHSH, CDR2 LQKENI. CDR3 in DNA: TGTGCCAGCTCACCACAGAACAGGGCTCACTATGGCTACACCTTC. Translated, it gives CASSPQNRAHYGYTF.

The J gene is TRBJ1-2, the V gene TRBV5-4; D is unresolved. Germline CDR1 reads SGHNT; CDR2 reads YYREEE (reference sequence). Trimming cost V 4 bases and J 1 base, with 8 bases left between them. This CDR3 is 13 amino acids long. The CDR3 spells CASSREFNYGYTF. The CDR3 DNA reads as TGTGCCAGCAGCCGGGAGTTTAACTATGGCTACACCTTC.